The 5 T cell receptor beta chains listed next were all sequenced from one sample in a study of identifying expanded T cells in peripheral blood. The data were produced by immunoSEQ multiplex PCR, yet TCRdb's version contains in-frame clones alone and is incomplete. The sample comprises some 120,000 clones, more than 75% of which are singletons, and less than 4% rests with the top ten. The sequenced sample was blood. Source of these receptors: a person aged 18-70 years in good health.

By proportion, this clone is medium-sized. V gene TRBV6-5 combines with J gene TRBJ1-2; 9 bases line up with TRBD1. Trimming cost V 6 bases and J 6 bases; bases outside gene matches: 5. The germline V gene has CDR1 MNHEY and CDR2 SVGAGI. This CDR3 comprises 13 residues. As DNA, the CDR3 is TGTGCCAGCAGCCAACAGGGGGCGAATGGCTACACCTTC. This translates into CASSQQGANGYTF.

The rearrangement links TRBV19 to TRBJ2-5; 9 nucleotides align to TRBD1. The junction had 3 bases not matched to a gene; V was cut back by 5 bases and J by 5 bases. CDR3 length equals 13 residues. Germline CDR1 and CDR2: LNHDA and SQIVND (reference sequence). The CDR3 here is CASSEQGAETQYF. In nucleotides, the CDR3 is TGTGCCAGTAGTGAACAGGGGGCCGAGACCCAGTACTTC.

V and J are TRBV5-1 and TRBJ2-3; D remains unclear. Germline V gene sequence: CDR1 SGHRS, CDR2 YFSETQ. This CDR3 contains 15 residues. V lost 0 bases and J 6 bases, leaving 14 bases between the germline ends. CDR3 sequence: CASSLGAADLDTQYF. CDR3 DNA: TGCGCCAGCAGCTTGGGGGCAGCCGACCTGGATACGCAGTATTTT.

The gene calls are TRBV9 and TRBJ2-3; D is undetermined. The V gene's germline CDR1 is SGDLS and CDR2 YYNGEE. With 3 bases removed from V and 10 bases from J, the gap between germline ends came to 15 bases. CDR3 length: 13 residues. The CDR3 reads CASSGSGPRAQYF. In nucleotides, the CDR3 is TGTGCCAGCAGCGGATCAGGCCCTAGAGCGCAGTATTTT.

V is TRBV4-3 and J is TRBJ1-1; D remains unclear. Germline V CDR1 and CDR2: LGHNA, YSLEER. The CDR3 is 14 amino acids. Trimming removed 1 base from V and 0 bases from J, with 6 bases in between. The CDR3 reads CASSQVGVNTEAFF. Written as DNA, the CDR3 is TGCGCCAGCAGCCAAGTTGGGGTGAACACTGAAGCTTTCTTT.